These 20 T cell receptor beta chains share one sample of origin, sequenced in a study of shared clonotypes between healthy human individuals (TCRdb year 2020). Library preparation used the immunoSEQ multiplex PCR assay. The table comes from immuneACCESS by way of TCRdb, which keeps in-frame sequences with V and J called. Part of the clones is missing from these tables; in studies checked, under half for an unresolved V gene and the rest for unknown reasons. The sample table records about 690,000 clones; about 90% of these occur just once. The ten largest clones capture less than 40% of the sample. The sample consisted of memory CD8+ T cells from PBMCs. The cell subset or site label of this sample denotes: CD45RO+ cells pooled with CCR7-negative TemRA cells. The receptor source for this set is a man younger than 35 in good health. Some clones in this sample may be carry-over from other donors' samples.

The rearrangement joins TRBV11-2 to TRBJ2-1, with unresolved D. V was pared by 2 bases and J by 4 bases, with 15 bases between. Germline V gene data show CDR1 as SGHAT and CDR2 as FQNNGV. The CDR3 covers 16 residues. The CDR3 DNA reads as TGTGCCAGCAGCTTATCCGACGGGTCGCTTTACAATGAGCAGTTCTTC. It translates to CASSLSDGSLYNEQFF. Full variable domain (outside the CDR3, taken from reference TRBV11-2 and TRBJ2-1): EAGVAQSPRYKIIEKRQSVAFWCNPISGHATLYWYQQILGQGPKLLIQFQNNGVVDDSQLPKDRFSAERLKGVDSTLKIQPAKLEDSAVYLCASSLSDGSLYNEQFFGPGTRLTVL.

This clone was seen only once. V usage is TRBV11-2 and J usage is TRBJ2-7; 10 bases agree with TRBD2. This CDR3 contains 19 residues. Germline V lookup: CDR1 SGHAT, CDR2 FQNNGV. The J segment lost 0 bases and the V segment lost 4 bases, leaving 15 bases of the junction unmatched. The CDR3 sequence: CASSSRTSGIQFYSYEQYF. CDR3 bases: TGTGCCAGCAGCTCACGGACTAGCGGAATTCAATTCTACTCCTACGAGCAGTACTTC.

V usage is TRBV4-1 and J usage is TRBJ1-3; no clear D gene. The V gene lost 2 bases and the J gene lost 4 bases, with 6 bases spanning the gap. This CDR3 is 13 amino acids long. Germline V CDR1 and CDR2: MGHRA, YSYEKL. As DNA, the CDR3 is TGCGCCAGCAGCCAATCGGTCGGAAACACCATATATTTT. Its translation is CASSQSVGNTIYF.

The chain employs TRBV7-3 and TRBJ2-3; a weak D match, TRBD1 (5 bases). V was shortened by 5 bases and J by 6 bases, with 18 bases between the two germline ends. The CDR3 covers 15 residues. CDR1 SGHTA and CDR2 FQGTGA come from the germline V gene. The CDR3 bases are TGTGCCAGCAGCCCAACCCCAGGGTCGGGCGATACGCAGTATTTT. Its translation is CASSPTPGSGDTQYF.

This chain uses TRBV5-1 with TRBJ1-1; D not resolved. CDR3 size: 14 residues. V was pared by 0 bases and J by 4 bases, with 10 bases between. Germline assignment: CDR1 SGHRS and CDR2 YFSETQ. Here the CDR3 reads CASSLGGSGTEAFF. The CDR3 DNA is TGCGCCAGCAGCTTGGGTGGAAGTGGCACTGAAGCTTTCTTT.

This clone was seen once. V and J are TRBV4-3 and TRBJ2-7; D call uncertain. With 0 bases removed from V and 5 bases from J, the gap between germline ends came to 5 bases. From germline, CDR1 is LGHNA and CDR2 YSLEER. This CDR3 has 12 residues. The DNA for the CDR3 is TGCGCCAGCAGCCAAGATTTCCACGAGCAGTACTTC. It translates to CASSQDFHEQYF.

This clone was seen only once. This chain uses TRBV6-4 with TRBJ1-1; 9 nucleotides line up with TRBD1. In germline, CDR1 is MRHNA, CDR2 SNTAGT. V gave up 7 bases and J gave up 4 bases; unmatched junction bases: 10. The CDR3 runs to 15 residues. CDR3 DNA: TGTGCCAGCAAAAAGACAGGGGGGGATTTCACTGAAGCTTTCTTT. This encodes CASKKTGGDFTEAFF.

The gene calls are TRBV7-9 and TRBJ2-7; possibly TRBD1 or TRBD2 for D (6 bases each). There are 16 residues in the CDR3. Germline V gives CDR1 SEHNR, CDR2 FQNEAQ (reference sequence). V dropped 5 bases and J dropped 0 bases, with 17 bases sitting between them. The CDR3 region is CASSPPGAFLSYEQYF. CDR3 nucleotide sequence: TGTGCCAGCAGCCCCCCGGGGGCATTCCTCTCCTACGAGCAGTACTTC.

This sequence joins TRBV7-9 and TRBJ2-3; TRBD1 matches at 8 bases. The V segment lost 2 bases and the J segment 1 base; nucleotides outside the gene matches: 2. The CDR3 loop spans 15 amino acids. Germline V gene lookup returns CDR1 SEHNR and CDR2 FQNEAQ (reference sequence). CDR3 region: CASSLPDRGTDTQYF. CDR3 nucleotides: TGTGCCAGCAGCTTACCGGACAGGGGCACAGATACGCAGTATTTT.

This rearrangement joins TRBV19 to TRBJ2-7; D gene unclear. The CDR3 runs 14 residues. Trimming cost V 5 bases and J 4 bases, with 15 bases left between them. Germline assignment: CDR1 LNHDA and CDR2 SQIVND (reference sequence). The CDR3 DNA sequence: TGTGCCAGTAGTGCCTTGGCAGGAGAATACGAGCAGTACTTC. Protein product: CASSALAGEYEQYF. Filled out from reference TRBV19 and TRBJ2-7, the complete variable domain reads DGGITQSPKYLFRKEGQNVTLSCEQNLNHDAMYWYRQDPGQGLRLIYYSQIVNDFQKGDIAEGYSVSREKKESFPLTVTSAQKNPTAFYLCASSALAGEYEQYFGPGTRLTVT.

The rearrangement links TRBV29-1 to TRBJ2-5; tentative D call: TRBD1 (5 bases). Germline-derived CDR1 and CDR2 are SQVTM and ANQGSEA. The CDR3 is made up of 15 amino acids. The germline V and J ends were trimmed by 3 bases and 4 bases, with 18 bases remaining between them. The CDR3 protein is CSVDVKGLSLETQYF. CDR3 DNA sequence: TGCAGCGTTGATGTGAAGGGGCTTAGTTTAGAGACCCAGTACTTC.

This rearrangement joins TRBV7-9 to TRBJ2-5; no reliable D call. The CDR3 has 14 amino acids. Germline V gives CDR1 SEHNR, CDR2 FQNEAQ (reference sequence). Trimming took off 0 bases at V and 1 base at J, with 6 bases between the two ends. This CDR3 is CASSLAMLQETQYF. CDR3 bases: TGTGCCAGCAGCTTAGCTATGCTCCAAGAGACCCAGTACTTC.

CDR3 sequence: CASSLSPGTESHNEQFF. DNA of the CDR3: TGTGCCAGCAGTTTATCACCCGGGACAGAGTCTCACAATGAGCAGTTCTTC. The chain carries TRBV27 and TRBJ2-1, with 7 positions matching TRBD1. V dropped 0 bases and J dropped 5; count of bases not matched to a gene: 10. Germline V gives CDR1 MNHEY, CDR2 SMNVEV (reference sequence). This CDR3 comprises 17 residues.

The CDR3 loop reads CASSTRDRGVDEQFF. The CDR3 DNA reads as TGTGCCAGCAGTACCCGGGACAGGGGGGTTGATGAGCAGTTCTTC. The rearrangement joins TRBV6-5 to TRBJ2-1, with 11 bases lining up with TRBD1. Looked up from germline, CDR1 is MNHEY and CDR2 is SVGAGI. The J segment lost 8 bases and the V segment lost 5 bases, leaving 8 bases of the junction unmatched. The CDR3 runs to 15 residues.

The CDR3 loop is CASSLGRTLPETQYF. As DNA, the CDR3 is TGTGCCAGCAGCCTGGGACGCACCCTTCCTGAGACCCAGTACTTC. The V call is TRBV13, the J call TRBJ2-5, with D possibly called TRBD1 or TRBD2 (5 bases each). The CDR3 runs 15 residues. Trimming removed 5 bases at V and 5 bases at J, with 18 bases between. Germline V gene lookup returns CDR1 PRHDT and CDR2 FYEKMQ (reference sequence). Supplemented by reference TRBV13 and TRBJ2-5, the full variable domain reads AAGVIQSPRHLIKEKRETATLKCYPIPRHDTVYWYQQGPGQDPQFLISFYEKMQSDKGSIPDRFSAQQFSDYHSELNMSSLELGDSALYFCASSLGRTLPETQYFGPGTRLLVL.

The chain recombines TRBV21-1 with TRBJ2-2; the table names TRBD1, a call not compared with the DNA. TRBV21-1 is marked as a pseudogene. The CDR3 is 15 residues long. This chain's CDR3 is CASSSDDRNTGELFF. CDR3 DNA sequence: TGTGCCAGCAGCTCAGACGACAGAAACACCGGGGAGCTGTTTTTT.

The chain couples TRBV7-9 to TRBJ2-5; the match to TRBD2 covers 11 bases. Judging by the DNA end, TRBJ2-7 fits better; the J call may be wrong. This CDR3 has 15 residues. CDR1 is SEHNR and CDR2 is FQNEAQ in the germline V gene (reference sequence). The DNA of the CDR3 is TGTGCCAGCAGCGCCGAGACTAGCGGGATCTACGAGCAGTACTTC. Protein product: CASSAETSGIYEQYF.

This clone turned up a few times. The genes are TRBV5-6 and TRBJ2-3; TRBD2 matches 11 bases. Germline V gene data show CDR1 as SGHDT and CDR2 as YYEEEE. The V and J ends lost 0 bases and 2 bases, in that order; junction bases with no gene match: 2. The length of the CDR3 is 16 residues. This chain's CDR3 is CASSLGLAGNTDTQYF. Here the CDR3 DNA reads TGTGCCAGCAGCTTGGGACTAGCGGGGAACACAGATACGCAGTATTTT.

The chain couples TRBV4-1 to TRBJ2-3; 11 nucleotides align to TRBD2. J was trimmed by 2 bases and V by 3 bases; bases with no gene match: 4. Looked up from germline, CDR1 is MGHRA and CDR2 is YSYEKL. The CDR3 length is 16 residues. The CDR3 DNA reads TGCGCCAGCAGCCAGCCGGGACTAGCGGACACAGATACGCAGTATTTT. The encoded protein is CASSQPGLADTDTQYF.

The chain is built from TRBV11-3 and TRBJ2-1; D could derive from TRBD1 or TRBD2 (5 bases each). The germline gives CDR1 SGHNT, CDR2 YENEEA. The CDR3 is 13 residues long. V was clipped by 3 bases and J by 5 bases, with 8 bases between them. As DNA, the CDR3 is TGTGCCAGCAGCTTGAGGGGCCACAATGAGCAGTTCTTC. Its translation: CASSLRGHNEQFF.